This TCR beta chain was captured by sequencing in a study of T cells after posttransplantation cyclophosphamide. The study's findings and limits: Later blood repertoires were often dominated by clones from the donor CD8+ memory compartment. Blood and skin or GI T cell repertoires showed limited TRB overlap.

Trimming at V came to 7 bases and at J to 2 bases, leaving 7 bases not matched to a gene. Germline V gene lookup returns CDR1 MNHEY and CDR2 SVGAGI. The length of the CDR3 is 14 residues. Cells defined as naive were viable CD3+CD4+ or CD3+CD8+ and CCR7+CD45RA+CD45RO-CD95-CD27+CD28+. Using immunoSEQ multiplex PCR, the repertoire was profiled, and TCRdb retains in-frame clones only, with some absent. Of about 22,000 clones in the sample, approximately 97% are singletons; the top ten hold about 0.15%. About this clone: No antigen is known for it.

The chain links TRBV6-5 to TRBJ2-7; 8 nucleotides agree with TRBD2. This clonotype was sampled from a man aged 50 to 59 in good health, CMV-negative, and a related stem cell transplant donor. Material for sequencing was naive CD4+ T cells sorted from PBMCs. The CDR3 reads CASNLAGQTYEQYF. The CDR3, as DNA: TGTGCCAGCAATCTAGCGGGCCAGACCTACGAGCAGTACTTC.